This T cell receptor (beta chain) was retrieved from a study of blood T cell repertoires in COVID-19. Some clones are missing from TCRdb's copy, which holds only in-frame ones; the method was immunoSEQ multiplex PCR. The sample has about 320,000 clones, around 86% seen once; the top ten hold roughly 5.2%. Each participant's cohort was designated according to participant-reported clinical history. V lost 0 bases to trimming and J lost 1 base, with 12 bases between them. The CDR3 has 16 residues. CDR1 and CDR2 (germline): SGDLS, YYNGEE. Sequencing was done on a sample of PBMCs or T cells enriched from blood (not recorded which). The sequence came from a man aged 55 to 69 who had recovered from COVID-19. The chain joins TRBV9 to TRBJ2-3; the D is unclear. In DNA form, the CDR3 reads TGTGCCAGCAGCGTAGAACCCCTGAGCGGCACAGATACGCAGTATTTT. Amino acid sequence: CASSVEPLSGTDTQYF. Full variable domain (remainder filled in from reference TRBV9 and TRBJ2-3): DSGVTQTPKHLITATGQRVTLRCSPRSGDLSVYWYQQSLDQGLQFLIQYYNGEERAKGNILERFSAQQFPDLHSELNLSSLELGDSALYFCASSVEPLSGTDTQYFGPGTRLTVL.